This T cell receptor beta chain appears in the sequencing data of a study of T cells in localized non-small cell lung cancer. Whole-study findings and limits: Heterogeneity is still possible, as just one tumor region was sequenced.

Repertoires were generated with immunoSEQ multiplex PCR, while TCRdb's copy carries only in-frame clones and drops some. The table has more than 30,000 clones, 88% seen once; the top ten hold 4.2%. Germline-derived CDR1 and CDR2 are SNHLY and FYNNEI. V lost 2 bases and J 9 bases, leaving 14 bases between the germline ends. The CDR3 consists of 13 residues. As to this clone: As yet, its antigen is unknown.

The sequence was obtained from a woman between 35 and 75 years old with stage III lung adenocarcinoma. Sequencing used peripheral blood mononuclear cells, obtained before any cancer treatment. This rearrangement joins TRBV2 to TRBJ2-7; weak D call: TRBD2 (6 bases). DNA for the CDR3: TGTGCCAGCAGTGAAATCTTGGGGGGACCGCAGTACTTC. Amino acid sequence: CASSEILGGPQYF.